The clone carrying this T cell receptor beta chain came up a few times. The germline gives CDR1 SQVTM, CDR2 ANQGSEA. There are 14 residues in the CDR3. This sample is drawn from a study of blood T cells in healthy people across ages. For the second PCR, which ran for 7 to 11 cycles, a sample-barcoded 5' primer and a J-beta primer mix were used. Using its own MiXCR run on the 5' RACE reads, TCRdb lists one record per CDR3 protein. The profile shows 1.2 million to 1.5 million distinct CDR3 sequences, approximately 59% of them singletons. What was sequenced was blood. The chain links TRBV29-1 to TRBJ2-4, with TRBD1 matching 10 bases. The end of the DNA fits TRBJ2-7 better, so the J call may be wrong. This receptor was identified in a man aged 18 to 29 in good health. The CDR3 reads CSVEATGGHYEQYF. CDR3 sequence (DNA): TGCAGCGTTGAGGCGACAGGGGGCCATTACGAGCAGTACTTC.